This T cell receptor (beta chain) was profiled in a study of cytotoxic CD8 clonotypes in ibrutinib-treated CLL. Study information: When averaged across all of the samples, the counts came to approximately 280,000 productive templates and 80,000 to 100,000 productive rearrangements.

Study-wide findings and caveats: Once treatment began, public clonotypes, which were uncommon, contracted or stayed stable. The study found baseline clonality above age-matched healthy donors, tracking circulating CD8+ T-cell counts.

The protocol was immunoSEQ multiplex PCR, while the TCRdb copy is restricted to in-frame clones and leaves out a portion. The sample yields under 300,000 clones, roughly four fifths seen once. Concerning this clone itself: The antigen remains undetermined.

Germline V gives CDR1 MNHNY, CDR2 SVGAGI (reference sequence). V was pared by 2 bases and J by 7 bases, with 4 bases of the junction left unmatched. This CDR3 comprises 13 residues. From cryopreserved PBMCs came approximately 1.9 micrograms of genomic DNA used for TCR beta libraries. V and J are TRBV6-6 and TRBJ1-2, with 7 positions matching TRBD1. The specimen was PBMCs, collected at disease progression, from a patient treated with ibrutinib. This sequence was found in a human donor with chronic lymphocytic leukemia. In DNA, the CDR3 is TGTGCCAGCAGTTACGTAGACAGGGTTGGCTACACCTTC. Translated, it gives CASSYVDRVGYTF.